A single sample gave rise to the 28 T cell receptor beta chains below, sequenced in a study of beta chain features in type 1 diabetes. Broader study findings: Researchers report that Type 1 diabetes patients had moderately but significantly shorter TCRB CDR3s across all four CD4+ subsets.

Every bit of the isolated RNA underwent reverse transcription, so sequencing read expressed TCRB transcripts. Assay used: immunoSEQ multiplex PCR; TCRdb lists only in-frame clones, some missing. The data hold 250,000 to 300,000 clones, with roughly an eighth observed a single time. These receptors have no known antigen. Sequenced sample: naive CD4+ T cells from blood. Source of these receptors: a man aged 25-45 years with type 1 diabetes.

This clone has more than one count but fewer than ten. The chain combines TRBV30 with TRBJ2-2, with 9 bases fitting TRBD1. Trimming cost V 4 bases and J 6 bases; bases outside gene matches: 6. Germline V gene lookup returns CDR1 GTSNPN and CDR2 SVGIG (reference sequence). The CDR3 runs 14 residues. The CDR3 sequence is CAWKGQGTPGELFF. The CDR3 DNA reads TGTGCCTGGAAGGGACAGGGAACCCCCGGGGAGCTGTTTTTT.

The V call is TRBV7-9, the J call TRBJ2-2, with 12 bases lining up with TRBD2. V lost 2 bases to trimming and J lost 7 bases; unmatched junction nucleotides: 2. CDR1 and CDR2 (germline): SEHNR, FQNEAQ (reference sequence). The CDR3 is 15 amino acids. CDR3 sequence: CASSLTSGRIGELFF. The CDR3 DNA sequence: TGTGCCAGCAGCTTAACTAGCGGGAGGATCGGGGAGCTGTTTTTT. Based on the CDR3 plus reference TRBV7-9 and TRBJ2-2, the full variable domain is DTGVSQNPRHKITKRGQNVTFRCDPISEHNRLYWYRQTLGQGPEFLTYFQNEAQLEKSRLLSDRFSAERPKGSFSTLEIQRTEQGDSAMYLCASSLTSGRIGELFFGEGSRLTVL.

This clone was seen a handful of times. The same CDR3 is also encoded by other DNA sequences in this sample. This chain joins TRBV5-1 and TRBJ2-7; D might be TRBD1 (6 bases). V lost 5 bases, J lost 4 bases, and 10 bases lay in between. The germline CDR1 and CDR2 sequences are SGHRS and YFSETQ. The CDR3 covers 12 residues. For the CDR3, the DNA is TGCGCCAGCAGTTCAGGACAGTACGAGCAGTACTTC. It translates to CASSSGQYEQYF.

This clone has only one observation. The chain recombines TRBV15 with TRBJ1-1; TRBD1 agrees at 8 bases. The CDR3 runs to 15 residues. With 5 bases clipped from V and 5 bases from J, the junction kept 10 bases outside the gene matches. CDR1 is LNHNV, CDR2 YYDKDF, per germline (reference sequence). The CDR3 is CATSSRQGMITEAFF. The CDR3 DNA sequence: TGTGCCACCAGCTCCCGACAGGGGATGATAACTGAAGCTTTCTTT.

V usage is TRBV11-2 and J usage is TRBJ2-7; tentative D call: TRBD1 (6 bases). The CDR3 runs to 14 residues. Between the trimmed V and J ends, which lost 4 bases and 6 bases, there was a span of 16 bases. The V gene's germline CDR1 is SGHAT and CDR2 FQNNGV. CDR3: CASSSQQGFSEQYF. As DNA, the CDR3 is TGTGCCAGCAGCTCCCAACAGGGTTTTAGCGAGCAGTACTTC.

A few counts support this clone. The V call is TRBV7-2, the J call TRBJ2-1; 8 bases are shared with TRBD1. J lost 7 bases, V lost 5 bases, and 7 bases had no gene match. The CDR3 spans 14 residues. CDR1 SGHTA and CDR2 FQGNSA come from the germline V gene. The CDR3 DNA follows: TGTGCCAGCAGCCGGGACAGGTTGGGTAATGAGCAGTTCTTC. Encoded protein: CASSRDRLGNEQFF. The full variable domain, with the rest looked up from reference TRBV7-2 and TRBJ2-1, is GAGVSQSPSNKVTEKGKDVELRCDPISGHTALYWYRQSLGQGLEFLIYFQGNSAPDKSGLPSDRFSAERTGGSVSTLTIQRTQQEDSAVYLCASSRDRLGNEQFFGPGTRLTVL.

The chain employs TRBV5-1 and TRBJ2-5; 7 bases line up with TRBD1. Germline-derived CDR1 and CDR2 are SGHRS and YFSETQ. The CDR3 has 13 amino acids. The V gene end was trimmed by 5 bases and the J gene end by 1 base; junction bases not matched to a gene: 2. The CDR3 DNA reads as TGCGCCAGCAGGAAGGGGGCCCAAGAGACCCAGTACTTC. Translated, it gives CASRKGAQETQYF.

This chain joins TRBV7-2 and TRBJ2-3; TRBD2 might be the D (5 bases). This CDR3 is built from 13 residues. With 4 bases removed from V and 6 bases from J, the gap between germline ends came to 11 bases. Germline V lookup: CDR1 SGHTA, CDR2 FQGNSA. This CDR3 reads CASSSQGGDTQYF. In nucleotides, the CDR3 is TGTGCCAGCAGCTCTCAAGGCGGGGATACGCAGTATTTT.

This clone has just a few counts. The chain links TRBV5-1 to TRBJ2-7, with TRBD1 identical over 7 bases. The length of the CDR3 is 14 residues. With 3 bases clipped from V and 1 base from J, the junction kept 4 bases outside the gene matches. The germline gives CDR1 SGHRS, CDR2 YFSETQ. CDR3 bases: TGCGCCAGCAGCTCCAGGGACAGTTCCTACGAGCAGTACTTC. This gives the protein CASSSRDSSYEQYF.

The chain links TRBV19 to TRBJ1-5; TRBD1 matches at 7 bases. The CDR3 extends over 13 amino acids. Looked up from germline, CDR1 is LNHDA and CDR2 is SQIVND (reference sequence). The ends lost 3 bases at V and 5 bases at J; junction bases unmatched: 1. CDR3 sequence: CASSMTGYQPQHF. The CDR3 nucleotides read TGTGCCAGTAGTATGACAGGGTATCAGCCCCAGCATTTT.

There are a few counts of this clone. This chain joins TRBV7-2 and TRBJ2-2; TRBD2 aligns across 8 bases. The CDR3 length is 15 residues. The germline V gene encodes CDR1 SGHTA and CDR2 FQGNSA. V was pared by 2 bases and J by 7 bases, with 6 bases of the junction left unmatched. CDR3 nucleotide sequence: TGTGCCAGCAGCTTAATGCGGGAGGTGATCGGGGAGCTGTTTTTT. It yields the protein CASSLMREVIGELFF.

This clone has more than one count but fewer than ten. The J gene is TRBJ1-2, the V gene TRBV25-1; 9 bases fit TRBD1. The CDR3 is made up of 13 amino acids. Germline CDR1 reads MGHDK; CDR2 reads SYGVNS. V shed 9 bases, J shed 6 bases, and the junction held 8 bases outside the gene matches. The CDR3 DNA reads TGTGCCAGTCTTCCCGGGACAGGGAATGGCTACACCTTC. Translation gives CASLPGTGNGYTF.

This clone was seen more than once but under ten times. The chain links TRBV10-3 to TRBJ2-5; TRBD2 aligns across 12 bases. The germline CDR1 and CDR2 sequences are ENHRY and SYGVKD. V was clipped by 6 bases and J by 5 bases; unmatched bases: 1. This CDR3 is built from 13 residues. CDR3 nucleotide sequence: TGTGCCATCAGGACTAGCGGGAGTGAGACCCAGTACTTC. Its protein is CAIRTSGSETQYF.

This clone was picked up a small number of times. The CDR3 is CASSSPGQVPYEQYF. CDR3 DNA sequence: TGTGCCAGCAGTTCACCGGGACAGGTCCCCTACGAGCAGTACTTC. V is TRBV28 and J is TRBJ2-7; 8 bases line up with TRBD1. CDR1 and CDR2 from the germline V gene are MDHEN and SYDVKM. The CDR3 runs to 15 residues. V lost 4 bases and J lost 2; bases outside the gene matches: 7.

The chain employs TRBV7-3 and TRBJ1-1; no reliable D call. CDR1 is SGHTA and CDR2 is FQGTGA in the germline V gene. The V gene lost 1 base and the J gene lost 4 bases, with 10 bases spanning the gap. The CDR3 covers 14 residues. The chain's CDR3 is CASSLMAPPTEAFF. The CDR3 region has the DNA TGTGCCAGCAGCTTAATGGCCCCTCCCACTGAAGCTTTCTTT. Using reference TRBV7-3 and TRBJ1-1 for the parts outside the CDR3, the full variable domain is GAGVSQTPSNKVTEKGKYVELRCDPISGHTALYWYRQSLGQGPEFLIYFQGTGAADDSGLPNDRFFAVRPEGSVSTLKIQRTERGDSAVYLCASSLMAPPTEAFFGQGTRLTVV.

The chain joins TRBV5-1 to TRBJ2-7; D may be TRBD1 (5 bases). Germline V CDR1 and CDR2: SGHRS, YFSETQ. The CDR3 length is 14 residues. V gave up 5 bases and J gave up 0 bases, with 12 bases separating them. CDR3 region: CASRETASSYEQYF. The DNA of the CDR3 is TGCGCCAGCAGGGAGACAGCTAGCTCCTACGAGCAGTACTTC.

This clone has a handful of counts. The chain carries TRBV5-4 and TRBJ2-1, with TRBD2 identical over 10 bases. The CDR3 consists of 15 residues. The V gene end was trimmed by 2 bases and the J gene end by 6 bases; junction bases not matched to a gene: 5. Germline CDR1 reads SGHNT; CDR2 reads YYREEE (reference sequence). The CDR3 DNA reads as TGTGCCAGCAGCTTTCGGCTAGCGGGAGCCAATGAGCAGTTCTTC. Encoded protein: CASSFRLAGANEQFF.

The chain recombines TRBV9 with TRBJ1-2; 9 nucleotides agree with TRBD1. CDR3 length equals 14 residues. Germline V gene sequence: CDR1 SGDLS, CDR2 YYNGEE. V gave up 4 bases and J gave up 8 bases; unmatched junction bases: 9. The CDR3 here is CASSLQQGAGGYTF. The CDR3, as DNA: TGTGCCAGCAGCCTTCAACAGGGGGCAGGGGGCTACACCTTC.

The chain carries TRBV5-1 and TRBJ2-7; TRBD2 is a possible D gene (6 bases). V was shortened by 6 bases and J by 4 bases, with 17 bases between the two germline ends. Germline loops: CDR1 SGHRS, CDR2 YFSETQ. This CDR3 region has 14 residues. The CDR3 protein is CASKLGDGGYEQYF. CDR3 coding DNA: TGCGCCAGCAAGTTGGGCGACGGGGGATACGAGCAGTACTTC.

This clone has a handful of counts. The CDR3 DNA follows: TGCAGCGTTGGCGGGACGAAAGGCTACACCTTC. It specifies CSVGGTKGYTF. V and J are TRBV29-1 and TRBJ1-2, with D maybe TRBD1 (5 bases). Germline values: CDR1 SQVTM, CDR2 ANQGSEA. V dropped 4 bases and J dropped 8 bases, with 11 bases sitting between them. The CDR3 sequence is 11 residues long.

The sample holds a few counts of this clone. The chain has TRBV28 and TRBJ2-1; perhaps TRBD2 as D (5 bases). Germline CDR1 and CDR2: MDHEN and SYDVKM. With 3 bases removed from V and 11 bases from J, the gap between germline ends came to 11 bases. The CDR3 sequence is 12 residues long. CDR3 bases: TGTGCCAGCAGTTTGGCGGGCGGCCAGCAGTTCTTC. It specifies CASSLAGGQQFF.

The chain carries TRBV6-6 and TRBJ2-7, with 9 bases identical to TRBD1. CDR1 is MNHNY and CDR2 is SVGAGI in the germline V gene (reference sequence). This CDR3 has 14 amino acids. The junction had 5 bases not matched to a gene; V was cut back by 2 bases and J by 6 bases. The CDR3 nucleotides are TGTGCCAGCAGTTACATGGACAGGGGAGGCGAGCAGTACTTC. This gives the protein CASSYMDRGGEQYF.

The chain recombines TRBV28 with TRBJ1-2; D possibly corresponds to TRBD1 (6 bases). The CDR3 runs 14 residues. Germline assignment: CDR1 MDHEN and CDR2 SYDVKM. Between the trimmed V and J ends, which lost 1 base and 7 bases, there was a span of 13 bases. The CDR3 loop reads CASSLSGALPGYTF. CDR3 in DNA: TGTGCCAGCAGTTTATCAGGGGCCCTCCCTGGCTACACCTTC.

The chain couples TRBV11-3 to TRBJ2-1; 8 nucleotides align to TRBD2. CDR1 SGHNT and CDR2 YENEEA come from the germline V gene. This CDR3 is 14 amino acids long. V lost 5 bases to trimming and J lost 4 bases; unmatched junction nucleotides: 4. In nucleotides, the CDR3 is TGTGCCAGCAGCAGTAGCGGGGATTACAATGAGCAGTTCTTC. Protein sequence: CASSSSGDYNEQFF. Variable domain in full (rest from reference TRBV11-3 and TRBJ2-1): EAGVVQSPRYKIIEKKQPVAFWCNPISGHNTLYWYLQNLGQGPELLIRYENEEAVDDSQLPKDRFSAERLKGVDSTLKIQPAELGDSAVYLCASSSSGDYNEQFFGPGTRLTVL.

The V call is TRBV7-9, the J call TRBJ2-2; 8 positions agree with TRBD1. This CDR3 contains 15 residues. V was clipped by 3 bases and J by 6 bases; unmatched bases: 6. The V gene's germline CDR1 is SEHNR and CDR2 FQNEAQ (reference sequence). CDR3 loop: CASSLGQDTAGELFF. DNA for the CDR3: TGTGCCAGCAGCTTGGGACAGGATACCGCCGGGGAGCTGTTTTTT.

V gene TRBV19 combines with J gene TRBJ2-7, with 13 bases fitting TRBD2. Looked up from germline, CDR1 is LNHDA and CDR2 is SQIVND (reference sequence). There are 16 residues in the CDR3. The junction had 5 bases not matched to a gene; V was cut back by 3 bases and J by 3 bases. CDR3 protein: CASSIRTSGSVYEQYF. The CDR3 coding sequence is TGTGCCAGTAGTATCCGGACTAGCGGGAGCGTCTACGAGCAGTACTTC.

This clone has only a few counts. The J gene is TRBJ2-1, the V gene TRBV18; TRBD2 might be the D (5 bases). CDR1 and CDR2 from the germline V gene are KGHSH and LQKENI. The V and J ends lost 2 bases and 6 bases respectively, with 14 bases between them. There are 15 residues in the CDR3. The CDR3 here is CASSPFRSGTNEQFF. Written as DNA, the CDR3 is TGTGCCAGCTCACCATTTCGGAGCGGTACCAATGAGCAGTTCTTC.

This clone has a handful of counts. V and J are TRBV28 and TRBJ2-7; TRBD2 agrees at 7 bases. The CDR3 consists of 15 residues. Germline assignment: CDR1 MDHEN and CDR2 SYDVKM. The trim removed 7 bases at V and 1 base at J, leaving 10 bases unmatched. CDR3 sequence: CASTVSGTISYEQYF. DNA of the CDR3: TGTGCCAGCACCGTAAGCGGGACCATTTCCTACGAGCAGTACTTC. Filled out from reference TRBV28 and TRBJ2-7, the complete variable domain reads DVKVTQSSRYLVKRTGEKVFLECVQDMDHENMFWYRQDPGLGLRLIYFSYDVKMKEKGDIPEGYSVSREKKERFSLILESASTNQTSMYLCASTVSGTISYEQYFGPGTRLTVT.